This T cell receptor (beta chain) is drawn from a study of graft-versus-host responses after intestinal transplantation. Graft tissue was processed to release intraepithelial and lamina propria lymphocytes. Assay used: immunoSEQ multiplex PCR; TCRdb lists only in-frame clones, some missing. The sample shows roughly 20,000 clones, approximately 70% of them seen only once. General study points: There were GvH clones found in recipient marrow, and some of them appeared first in ileum or blood.

Germline values: CDR1 LNHDA, CDR2 SQIVND (reference sequence). CDR3 length: 15 amino acids. J was trimmed by 9 bases and V by 5 bases; bases with no gene match: 10. A remark on this clone: Its antigen is undetermined.

The source material was ileum tissue, sampled about 20 days after intestinal transplant. This sequence was found in a human patient who received an intestinal transplant, so some T cells may come from the graft donor. The rearrangement joins TRBV19 to TRBJ2-2, with TRBD1 matching over 9 bases. Written as DNA, the CDR3 is TGTGCCAGTAGTCCAACAGGGGGCTACTACAGGGAGCTGTTTTTT. This sequence encodes CASSPTGGYYRELFF.